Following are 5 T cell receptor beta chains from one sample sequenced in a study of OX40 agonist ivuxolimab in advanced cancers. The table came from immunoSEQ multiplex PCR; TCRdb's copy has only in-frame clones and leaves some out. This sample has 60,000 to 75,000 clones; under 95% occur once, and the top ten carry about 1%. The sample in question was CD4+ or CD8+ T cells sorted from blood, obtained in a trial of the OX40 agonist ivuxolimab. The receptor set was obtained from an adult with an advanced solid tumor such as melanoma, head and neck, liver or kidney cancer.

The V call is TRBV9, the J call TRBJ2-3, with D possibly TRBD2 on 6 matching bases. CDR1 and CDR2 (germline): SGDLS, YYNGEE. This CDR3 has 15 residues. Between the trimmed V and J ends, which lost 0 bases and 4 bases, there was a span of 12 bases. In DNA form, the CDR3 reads TGTGCCAGCAGCGTAGCCGGGGGACGCCCAGATACGCAGTATTTT. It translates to CASSVAGGRPDTQYF.

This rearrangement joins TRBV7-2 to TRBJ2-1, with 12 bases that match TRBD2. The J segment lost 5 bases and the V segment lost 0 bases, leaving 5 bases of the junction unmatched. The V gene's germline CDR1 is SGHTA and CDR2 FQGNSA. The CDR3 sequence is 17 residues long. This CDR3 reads CASSLATSGSGDNEQFF. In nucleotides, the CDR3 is TGTGCCAGCAGCTTAGCGACTAGCGGGAGCGGAGACAATGAGCAGTTCTTC. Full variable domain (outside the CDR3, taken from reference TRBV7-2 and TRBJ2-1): GAGVSQSPSNKVTEKGKDVELRCDPISGHTALYWYRQSLGQGLEFLIYFQGNSAPDKSGLPSDRFSAERTGGSVSTLTIQRTQQEDSAVYLCASSLATSGSGDNEQFFGPGTRLTVL.

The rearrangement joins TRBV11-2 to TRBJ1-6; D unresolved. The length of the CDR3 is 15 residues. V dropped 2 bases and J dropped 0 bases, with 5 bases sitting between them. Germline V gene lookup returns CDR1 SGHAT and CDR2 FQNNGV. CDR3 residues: CASSLRNSYNSPLHF. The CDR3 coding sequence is TGTGCCAGCAGCTTAAGGAACTCCTATAATTCACCCCTCCACTTT.

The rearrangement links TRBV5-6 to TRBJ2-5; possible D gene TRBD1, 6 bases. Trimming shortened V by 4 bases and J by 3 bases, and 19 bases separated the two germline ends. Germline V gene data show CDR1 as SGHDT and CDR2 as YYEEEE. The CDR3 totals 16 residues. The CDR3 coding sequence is TGTGCCAGCAGCCACAGGGTATTGTATTTGAAAGAGACCCAGTACTTC. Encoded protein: CASSHRVLYLKETQYF.

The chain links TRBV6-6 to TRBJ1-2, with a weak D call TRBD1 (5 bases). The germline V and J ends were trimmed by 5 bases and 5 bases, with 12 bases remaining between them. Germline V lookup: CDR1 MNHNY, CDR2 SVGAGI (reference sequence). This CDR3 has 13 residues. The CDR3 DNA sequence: TGTGCCAGCAGTCGCAGGGAAAATTATGGCTACACCTTC. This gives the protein CASSRRENYGYTF.